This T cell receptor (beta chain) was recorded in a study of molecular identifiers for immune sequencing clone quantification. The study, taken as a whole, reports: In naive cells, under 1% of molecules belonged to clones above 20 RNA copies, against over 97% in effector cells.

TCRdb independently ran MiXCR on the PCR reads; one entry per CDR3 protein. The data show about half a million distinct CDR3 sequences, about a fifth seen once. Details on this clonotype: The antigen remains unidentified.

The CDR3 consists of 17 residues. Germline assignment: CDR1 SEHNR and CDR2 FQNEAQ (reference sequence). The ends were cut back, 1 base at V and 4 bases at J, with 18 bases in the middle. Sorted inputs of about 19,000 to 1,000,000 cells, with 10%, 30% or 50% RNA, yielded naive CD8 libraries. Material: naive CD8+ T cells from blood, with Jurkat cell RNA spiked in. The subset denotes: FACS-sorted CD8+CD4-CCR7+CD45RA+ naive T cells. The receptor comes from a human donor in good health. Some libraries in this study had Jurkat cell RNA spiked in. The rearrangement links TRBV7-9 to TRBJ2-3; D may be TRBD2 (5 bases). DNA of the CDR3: TGTGCCAGCAGCTTAGGTTATACGGGGATGGACGCAGATACGCAGTATTTT. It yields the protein CASSLGYTGMDADTQYF. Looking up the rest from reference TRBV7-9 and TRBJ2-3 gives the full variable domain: DTGVSQNPRHKITKRGQNVTFRCDPISEHNRLYWYRQTLGQGPEFLTYFQNEAQLEKSRLLSDRFSAERPKGSFSTLEIQRTEQGDSAMYLCASSLGYTGMDADTQYFGPGTRLTVL.